This TCR beta chain was identified in a study of T cell repertoires in cytomegalovirus infection. Study-level information: Based on public TCR beta signatures, there were indications of CMV infection and of a matching HLA type. General study findings and limits: CMV carriers with the relevant HLA were identified by cumulative public TCR beta family frequency. The response measured ex vivo was dominated by TCR beta clonotypes (HLA-C-restricted and CMV-specific).

The CDR3 is 14 amino acids. V was pared by 3 bases and J by 6 bases, with 7 bases of the junction left unmatched. From germline, CDR1 is KGHSH and CDR2 LQKENI. This clonotype has more than one count but fewer than ten. The antigen is not known. From the reads, TCRdb called clonotypes with MiXCR, one entry per CDR3 protein. This sample carries 290,000 or so distinct CDR3 sequences, roughly 9.3% of them seen once, and the ten largest clones take around 2.6%. The chain combines TRBV18 with TRBJ1-1; 7 nucleotides agree with TRBD1. The material sequenced was PBMCs. This clonotype was obtained from a human donor in good health (CMV status not recorded). Some clones in this sample may be carry-over from other donors' samples. The CDR3 spells CASSPGQNRPEAFF. The CDR3 DNA sequence: TGTGCCAGCTCACCGGGACAGAATAGGCCTGAAGCTTTCTTT.